One TCR beta chain is described in this entry. CDR1 and CDR2 from the germline V gene are MDHEN and SYDVKM. This CDR3 contains 13 residues. Trimming cost V 7 bases and J 6 bases, with 15 bases left between them. This sample is drawn from a study of control samples from healthy donors and cancer patients. TCRdb's copy holds only in-frame clones and misses some; the assay was immunoSEQ multiplex PCR. The sample comprises roughly 120,000 clones, approximately 90% of which are singletons, and 3.4% rests with the top ten. Sequenced sample: blood. This TCR came from a man in his forties or fifties in good health. The chain carries TRBV28 and TRBJ1-2; TRBD1 might be the D (5 bases). The CDR3 is CASTLTAPDGYTF. The DNA for the CDR3 is TGTGCCAGCACCTTGACAGCTCCGGATGGCTACACCTTC.